Following are 15 T cell receptor beta chains from one sample sequenced in a study of blood T cell repertoires in COVID-19. TCRdb keeps only in-frame clones here, not all; method: immunoSEQ multiplex PCR. The table includes hundreds of thousands of clones, about four fifths detected once. The specimen sequenced was peripheral blood. These receptors were taken from an older woman with acute or convalescent COVID-19.

The chain carries TRBV15 and TRBJ2-2; D remains ambiguous. Germline V gives CDR1 LNHNV, CDR2 YYDKDF (reference sequence). V lost 0 bases, J lost 6 bases, and 8 bases lay in between. The CDR3 runs to 14 residues. The CDR3: CATSRDPVPGELFF. As DNA, the CDR3 is TGTGCCACCAGCAGAGATCCCGTTCCCGGGGAGCTGTTTTTT.

This chain's CDR3 is CASSTQNIQYF. In nucleotides, the CDR3 is TGTGCCAGCAGTACACAAAACATTCAGTACTTC. This chain links TRBV12-3 or TRBV12-4 with TRBJ2-4, with D hard to call. The CDR3 has 11 residues. Trimming removed 5 bases at V and 5 bases at J, with 4 bases between.

This clone was counted once. The V call is TRBV7-8, the J call TRBJ1-5, with D unresolved. V was trimmed by 3 bases and J by 4 bases, leaving 7 bases between them. This CDR3 is built from 13 residues. The germline V gene encodes CDR1 SGHVS and CDR2 FQNEAQ. CDR3 sequence reads: CASSFSVNQPQHF. CDR3 sequence (DNA): TGTGCCAGCAGCTTCTCTGTAAATCAGCCCCAGCATTTT.

The V gene is TRBV13, the J gene TRBJ1-3, with TRBD1 identical over 9 bases. V lost 3 bases to trimming and J lost 2 bases; unmatched junction nucleotides: 2. CDR3 size: 15 residues. The V gene's germline CDR1 is PRHDT and CDR2 FYEKMQ (reference sequence). The CDR3 DNA follows: TGTGCCAGCAGCTTCACAGGGGGCGCTGGAAACACCATATATTTT. The encoded protein is CASSFTGGAGNTIYF.

The chain employs TRBV6-5 and TRBJ1-2; TRBD1 matches 8 bases. The CDR3 is made up of 16 amino acids. After removal of 4 bases from V and 0 bases from J, the junction contained 7 bases not matched to a gene. CDR1 MNHEY and CDR2 SVGAGI come from the germline V gene. The CDR3 reads CASSWGTGATNYGYTF. CDR3 in DNA: TGTGCCAGCAGTTGGGGGACAGGAGCCACTAACTATGGCTACACCTTC.

The chain combines TRBV7-2 with TRBJ2-7; possibly TRBD1 for D (6 bases). Looked up from germline, CDR1 is SGHTA and CDR2 is FQGNSA. The V gene lost 6 bases and the J gene lost 7 bases, with 19 bases spanning the gap. CDR3 length: 14 amino acids. CDR3 bases: TGTGCCAGCAGTCGAACTATACAGGGTTGGGAGCAGTACTTC. Residues: CASSRTIQGWEQYF.

The genes are TRBV5-5 and TRBJ1-5; 9 bases are shared with TRBD1. The CDR3 totals 14 residues. J was trimmed by 6 bases and V by 2 bases; bases with no gene match: 3. Germline V lookup: CDR1 SGHKS, CDR2 YYEKEE (reference sequence). CDR3 coding DNA: TGTGCCAGCAGCTTCGACAGGGGGGGTCAGCCCCAGCATTTT. It encodes CASSFDRGGQPQHF.

The CDR3 is CASSVGLQVNTGELFF. CDR3 DNA: TGTGCCAGCAGCGTAGGTTTGCAGGTGAACACCGGGGAGCTGTTTTTT. The rearrangement uses TRBV9 and TRBJ2-2; D ambiguous. Trimming cost V 0 bases and J 1 base, with 10 bases left between them. Germline V gives CDR1 SGDLS, CDR2 YYNGEE. This CDR3 is built from 16 residues.

The rearrangement uses TRBV11-2 and TRBJ1-1; possible D gene TRBD1, 5 bases. There are 13 residues in the CDR3. V lost 2 bases to trimming and J lost 5 bases, with 9 bases between them. Per the germline V gene, CDR1 is SGHAT and CDR2 is FQNNGV. The CDR3 bases are TGTGCCAGCAGCTTACCAGGGAGGACTGAAGCTTTCTTT. This translates into CASSLPGRTEAFF.

On this clone itself: The sample carries other DNA sequences with the same CDR3. V and J are TRBV7-2 and TRBJ2-7, with 10 bases aligning to TRBD1. V shed 5 bases, J shed 2 bases, and the junction held 3 bases outside the gene matches. This CDR3 is built from 14 residues. Germline CDR1 and CDR2: SGHTA and FQGNSA. The CDR3 here is CASSRDRGPYEQYF. The CDR3 coding sequence is TGTGCCAGCAGCCGGGACAGGGGCCCCTACGAGCAGTACTTC.

This chain links TRBV6-5 with TRBJ2-2; tentative D call: TRBD2 (5 bases). Trimming took 7 bases from V and 6 from J, leaving 6 bases between them. The CDR3 consists of 11 residues. Germline V CDR1 and CDR2: MNHEY, SVGAGI. In DNA form, the CDR3 reads TGTGCCAGCAAGAGGGCCGGGGAGCTGTTTTTT. This sequence encodes CASKRAGELFF.

The CDR3, as DNA: TGTGCCAGAAGCTTGGGCTCATCGGGACATCCAGCCAAAAACATTCAGTACTTC. It specifies CARSLGSSGHPAKNIQYF. The chain links TRBV5-3 to TRBJ2-4, with D possibly matching TRBD1 (6 bases). TRBV5-3 falls under the ORF class, with uncertain function. The ends were cut back, 0 bases at V and 0 bases at J, with 16 bases in the middle. The CDR3 loop spans 18 amino acids.

Details on this clone: The same CDR3 can be traced to other DNA sequences in this sample. The V and J genes are TRBV7-2 and TRBJ1-3; D gene uncertain. The CDR3 is 15 residues long. The germline CDR1 and CDR2 sequences are SGHTA and FQGNSA. V lost 1 base, J lost 0 bases, and 7 bases lay in between. Here the CDR3 DNA reads TGTGCCAGCAGCTTAGACTCCTTCTCTGGAAACACCATATATTTT. Translating gives CASSLDSFSGNTIYF.

The rearrangement links TRBV30 to TRBJ1-1; D perhaps matches TRBD1 (5 bases). Trimming cost V 0 bases and J 1 base, with 12 bases left between them. The length of the CDR3 is 15 residues. Germline V gives CDR1 GTSNPN, CDR2 SVGIG (reference sequence). CDR3 sequence: CAWSVRGHKNTEAFF. CDR3 bases: TGTGCCTGGAGTGTACGAGGACACAAGAACACTGAAGCTTTCTTT.

V and J are TRBV7-2 and TRBJ2-6; possible D gene TRBD1, 6 bases. Trimming pared 5 bases from V and 0 bases from J, leaving 17 bases between. Germline V CDR1 and CDR2: SGHTA, FQGNSA. This CDR3 has 18 amino acids. For the CDR3, the DNA is TGTGCCAGCAGCCCCCGTAGACAGGCTTACTCTGGGGCCAACGTCCTGACTTTC. The encoded protein is CASSPRRQAYSGANVLTF.